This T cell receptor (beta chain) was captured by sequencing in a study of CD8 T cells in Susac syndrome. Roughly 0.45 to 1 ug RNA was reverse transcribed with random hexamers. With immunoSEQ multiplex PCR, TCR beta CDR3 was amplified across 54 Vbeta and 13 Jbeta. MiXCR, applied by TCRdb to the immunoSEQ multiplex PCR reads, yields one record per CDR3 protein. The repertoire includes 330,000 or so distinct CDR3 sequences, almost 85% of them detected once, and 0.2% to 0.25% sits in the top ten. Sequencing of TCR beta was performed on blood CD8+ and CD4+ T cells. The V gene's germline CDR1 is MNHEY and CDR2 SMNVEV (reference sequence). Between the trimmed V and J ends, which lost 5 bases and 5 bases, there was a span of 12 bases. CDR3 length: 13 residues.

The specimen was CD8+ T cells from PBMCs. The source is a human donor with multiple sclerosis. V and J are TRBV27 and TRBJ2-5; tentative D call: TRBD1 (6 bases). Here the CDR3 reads CASSLQGDETQYF. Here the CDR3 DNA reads TGTGCCAGCAGTCTACAGGGAGATGAGACCCAGTACTTC.